This record looks at one TCR beta chain sequence and its context. The source of the sample is a study of cytomegalovirus exposure and HLA in healthy donors. V trimming: 1 base; J trimming: 6 bases; junction bases outside the gene matches: 4. Germline loops: CDR1 MNHEY, CDR2 SMNVEV (reference sequence). CDR3 length: 16 residues. PCR was performed using 60 Vbeta and 13 Jbeta primers. This table comes from immunoSEQ multiplex PCR, and its TCRdb copy is limited to in-frame clones, with some not included. The listing records about 120,000 clones. Sequenced material: PBMCs. The chain links TRBV27 to TRBJ2-2; 11 bases match TRBD2. This clonotype was obtained from a man aged 18 to 29 in good health and CMV-seronegative. The CDR3 loop is CASSLLIAGGPGELFF. The CDR3 DNA sequence: TGTGCCAGCAGTTTATTAATAGCGGGAGGGCCCGGGGAGCTGTTTTTT.